These 23 T cell receptor beta chains were sequenced from one sample in a study of T cells in Graves' hyperthyroidism and ophthalmopathy. Amplified TCR beta CDR3 regions came from RNA transcripts. A first-round RT-PCR of the TCR CDR3 used the HTBI primer set. Each CDR3 protein is one row after TCRdb ran MiXCR on the multiplex PCR reads. The sample contains a few hundred thousand distinct CDR3 sequences, more than 15% of which appear only once. Specimen: blood. Receptors were obtained from a young woman with Graves' hyperthyroidism.

This clonotype was seen a handful of times. The chain uses TRBV19 and TRBJ1-1, with TRBD1 matching 9 bases. Trimming removed 7 bases from V and 6 bases from J; junction bases left unmatched: 15. CDR1 and CDR2 (germline): LNHDA, SQIVND (reference sequence). The CDR3 is made up of 16 amino acids. This CDR3 reads CASTLGGTGLSAEAFF. CDR3 sequence (DNA): TGTGCCAGTACCCTAGGAGGGACAGGGCTCTCCGCTGAAGCTTTCTTT.

This clonotype was seen only once. This may come from a read error, since a much larger clone is one base off. This sequence joins TRBV3-1 and TRBJ2-1; D tentatively fits TRBD1 or TRBD2 (5 bases each). Germline V gene sequence: CDR1 LGHDT, CDR2 YNNKEL (reference sequence). CDR3 length: 15 residues. Trimming left V 4 bases short and J 5 bases short, with 15 bases between. Here the CDR3 reads CASSRGYWDHNEQFF. CDR3 nucleotides: TGTGCCAGCAGCCGAGGATACTGGGACCACAATGAGCAGTTCTTC.

This clonotype was counted many times. V is TRBV18 and J is TRBJ2-1; D remains unclear. The CDR3 consists of 15 residues. Germline V gives CDR1 KGHSH, CDR2 LQKENI. V lost 0 bases and J 8 bases, leaving 14 bases between the germline ends. CDR3 residues: CASSPPRLGWDEQFF. For the CDR3, the DNA is TGTGCCAGCTCACCACCCAGGCTGGGATGGGATGAGCAGTTCTTC.

Comment on this clonotype: The conserved phenylalanine or tryptophan is not found at the CDR3 terminus, so this likely reflects a read error. The chain uses TRBV11-2 and TRBJ1-5, with D possibly TRBD1 on 5 matching bases. The germline V gene has CDR1 SGHAT and CDR2 FQNNGV. The CDR3 covers 15 residues. Trimming took off 5 bases at V and 2 bases at J, with 13 bases between the two ends. CDR3 loop: CASSTDTIGNQPQHL. In DNA, the CDR3 is TGTGCCAGCAGCACGGACACGATCGGCAATCAGCCCCAGCATCTT.

The chain carries TRBV19 and TRBJ2-1; D possibly corresponds to TRBD1 (6 bases). V was clipped by 5 bases and J by 2 bases, with 10 bases between them. Germline CDR1 LNHDA, CDR2 SQIVND (reference sequence). This CDR3 is built from 14 residues. CDR3 amino acids: CASSPDSAYNEQFF. CDR3 DNA sequence: TGTGCCAGTAGTCCGGACAGTGCCTACAATGAGCAGTTCTTC.

This clonotype came up a few times. The chain has TRBV4-1 and TRBJ1-5; 9 nucleotides align to TRBD1. V lost 1 base, J lost 6 bases, and 7 bases stayed unmatched. The germline V gene encodes CDR1 MGHRA and CDR2 YSYEKL. The CDR3 has 16 residues. The CDR3 spells CASSQVQGAGSQPQHF. The CDR3, as DNA: TGCGCCAGCAGCCAAGTACAGGGGGCAGGAAGTCAGCCCCAGCATTTT.

This chain joins TRBV4-1 and TRBJ2-5; no firm D call. V was shortened by 1 base and J by 5 bases, with 2 bases between the two germline ends. Germline values: CDR1 MGHRA, CDR2 YSYEKL. The CDR3 totals 11 residues. The CDR3 DNA follows: TGCGCCAGCAGCCAAGCCGAGACCCAGTACTTC. It codes for CASSQAETQYF.

This clonotype was recorded many times. The CDR3 DNA is TGTGCCAGCACCCCGGGACAGTCCTACGAGCAGTACTTC. It specifies CASTPGQSYEQYF. This sequence joins TRBV28 and TRBJ2-7, with 7 bases fitting TRBD1. This CDR3 has 13 residues. In germline, CDR1 is MDHEN, CDR2 SYDVKM. V was pared by 7 bases and J by 1 base, with 4 bases of the junction left unmatched.

The chain combines TRBV29-1 with TRBJ1-2; 7 bases are shared with TRBD1. Germline CDR1 and CDR2: SQVTM and ANQGSEA. The CDR3 covers 12 residues. J gave up 7 bases and V 3 bases, and 5 bases lay outside the gene matches. CDR3 in DNA: TGCAGCGTTGACAGGGGGGGGTCTGGCTACACCTTC. It encodes CSVDRGGSGYTF. The full variable domain, with the rest looked up from reference TRBV29-1 and TRBJ1-2, is SAVISQKPSRDICQRGTSLTIQCQVDSQVTMMFWYRQQPGQSLTLIATANQGSEATYESGFVIDKFPISRPNLTFSTLTVSNMSPEDSSIYLCSVDRGGSGYTFGSGTRLTVV.

This sequence joins TRBV9 and TRBJ2-3; a weak D match, TRBD1 (5 bases). V was pared by 2 bases and J by 4 bases, with 11 bases between. The germline V gene has CDR1 SGDLS and CDR2 YYNGEE. The CDR3 extends over 14 amino acids. CDR3 nucleotides: TGTGCCAGCAGCGTCAAGTGGGGCTCAGATACGCAGTATTTT. This sequence encodes CASSVKWGSDTQYF.

The CDR3, as DNA: TGTGCCACCAGCAGAGTGCAAGGGACAGGTGATCAGCCCCAGCATTTT. Translation: CATSRVQGTGDQPQHF. The chain has TRBV15 and TRBJ1-5; 8 bases align to TRBD1. This CDR3 has 16 residues. V was pared by 1 base and J by 5 bases, with 7 bases of the junction left unmatched. Looked up from germline, CDR1 is LNHNV and CDR2 is YYDKDF (reference sequence).

This clonotype showed up many times. The chain recombines TRBV5-1 with TRBJ2-7; TRBD1 aligns across 9 bases. CDR1 SGHRS and CDR2 YFSETQ come from the germline V gene. The junction had 6 bases not matched to a gene; V was cut back by 0 bases and J by 2 bases. CDR3 size: 16 residues. The DNA for the CDR3 is TGCGCCAGCAGCTTGGAGGGGACAGGGATAACCTACGAGCAGTACTTC. Translated, it gives CASSLEGTGITYEQYF.

There are many counts of this clonotype. The rearrangement links TRBV4-1 to TRBJ1-5; unclear D gene. Per the germline V gene, CDR1 is MGHRA and CDR2 is YSYEKL. Trimming took 1 base from V and 6 from J, leaving 16 bases between them. This CDR3 has 16 amino acids. In nucleotides, the CDR3 is TGCGCCAGCAGCCAAGTCGGTAAAGGGATAGTTCAGCCCCAGCATTTT. It yields the protein CASSQVGKGIVQPQHF.

The chain recombines TRBV7-2 with TRBJ2-2; 8 bases fit TRBD2. V lost 3 bases to trimming and J lost 2 bases; unmatched junction nucleotides: 11. This CDR3 has 18 amino acids. Germline V lookup: CDR1 SGHTA, CDR2 FQGNSA. This CDR3 reads CASSFAPRAGANTGELFF. CDR3 nucleotides: TGTGCCAGCAGCTTCGCTCCTCGAGCGGGGGCCAACACCGGGGAGCTGTTTTTT.

This clonotype has ten or more counts. This rearrangement joins TRBV6-1 to TRBJ2-5, with 10 bases that match TRBD1. The CDR3 has 18 residues. Unmatched junction bases numbered 17, after V lost 6 bases and J lost 4 bases. Germline assignment: CDR1 MNHNS and CDR2 SASEGT. The CDR3 coding sequence is TGTGCCAGCAGAGGTCGGGACAGGGGTAATTTTTGGGGAGAGACCCAGTACTTC. It codes for CASRGRDRGNFWGETQYF.

There are many counts of this clonotype. The chain links TRBV6-1 to TRBJ1-1; 7 bases are shared with TRBD1. J was trimmed by 6 bases and V by 5 bases; bases with no gene match: 6. The length of the CDR3 is 13 residues. Germline V gene data show CDR1 as MNHNS and CDR2 as SASEGT. The CDR3: CASSQGVRAEAFF. The CDR3 DNA reads TGTGCCAGCAGTCAGGGGGTTCGTGCTGAAGCTTTCTTT.

This clonotype was found many times. The chain employs TRBV6-1 and TRBJ1-2; 8 positions agree with TRBD1. The V and J ends lost 0 bases and 4 bases, in that order; junction bases with no gene match: 1. The CDR3 contains 14 residues. Germline CDR1 reads MNHNS; CDR2 reads SASEGT. The CDR3 sequence is CASSEADRVYGYTF. CDR3 coding DNA: TGTGCCAGCAGTGAAGCGGACAGGGTCTATGGCTACACCTTC.

This clonotype was seen repeatedly, ten times or more. The rearrangement uses TRBV7-3 and TRBJ1-1, with D perhaps TRBD1 (6 bases). Germline CDR1 SGHTA, CDR2 FQGTGA. The CDR3 consists of 16 residues. The V end lost 4 bases, the J end lost 0 bases, and 15 bases lay between the germline ends. The CDR3 protein is CASSSTGGPMNTEAFF. DNA of the CDR3: TGTGCCAGCAGCTCCACCGGGGGGCCCATGAACACTGAAGCTTTCTTT.

Many counts were recorded for this clonotype. The chain combines TRBV28 with TRBJ2-7, with D uncertain. Germline CDR1 and CDR2: MDHEN and SYDVKM. The V end was cut by 3 bases, the J end by 6 bases, with 9 bases between. The CDR3 is made up of 12 amino acids. The CDR3 DNA reads TGTGCCAGCAGTTTTGCGATTTCCGAGCAGTACTTC. This encodes CASSFAISEQYF.

This clonotype was observed many times. V usage is TRBV2 and J usage is TRBJ1-2; 10 bases match TRBD1. This CDR3 contains 18 residues. The V gene end was trimmed by 6 bases and the J gene end by 3 bases; junction bases not matched to a gene: 16. Germline lookup yields CDR1 SNHLY and CDR2 FYNNEI. The CDR3 region is CASRTLRTGGGRDYGYTF. Written as DNA, the CDR3 is TGTGCCAGCAGGACCTTAAGGACAGGGGGAGGTAGGGACTATGGCTACACCTTC.

This clonotype turned up a few times. Since a much larger clone is just one base distant, this may be a read error. The gene calls are TRBV3-1 and TRBJ1-1; D is unresolved. The CDR3 consists of 15 residues. Germline CDR1 is LGHDT and CDR2 is YNNKEL (reference sequence). The CDR3 spells CASSQFYTKNTEALF. The CDR3 region has the DNA TGTGCCAGCAGCCAATTTTACACGAAGAACACTGAAGCTCTCTTT.

The chain employs TRBV20-1 and TRBJ2-1; weak D call: TRBD2 (5 bases). V was shortened by 5 bases and J by 7 bases, with 21 bases between the two germline ends. The length of the CDR3 is 15 residues. Germline loops: CDR1 DFQATT, CDR2 SNEGSKA (reference sequence). Here the CDR3 reads CSAPWESIGRNEQFF. The CDR3 DNA is TGCAGTGCTCCCTGGGAGTCTATTGGTCGGAATGAGCAGTTCTTC.

This clonotype came up a few times. Possible read error: a much larger clone is one base away. This chain uses TRBV6-1 with TRBJ2-7; TRBD1 is a possible D gene (5 bases). CDR3 length equals 12 residues. V dropped 3 bases and J dropped 4 bases, with 7 bases sitting between them. Germline V gene data show CDR1 as MNHNS and CDR2 as SASEGT. DNA of the CDR3: TGTGCCAGCAGTGACCAGGGTTACGAGCAGTACTTC. It is translated as CASSDQGYEQYF.